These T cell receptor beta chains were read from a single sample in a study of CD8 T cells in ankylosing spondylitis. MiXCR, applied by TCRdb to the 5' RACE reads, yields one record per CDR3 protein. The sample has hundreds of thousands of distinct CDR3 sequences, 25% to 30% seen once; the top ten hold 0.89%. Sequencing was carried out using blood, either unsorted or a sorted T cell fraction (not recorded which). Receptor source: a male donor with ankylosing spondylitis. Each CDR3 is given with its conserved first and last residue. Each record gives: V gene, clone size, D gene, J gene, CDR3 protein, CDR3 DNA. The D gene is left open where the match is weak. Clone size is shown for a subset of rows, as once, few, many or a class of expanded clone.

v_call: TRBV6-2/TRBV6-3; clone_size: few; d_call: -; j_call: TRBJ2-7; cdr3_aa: CASSKRDYEQYF; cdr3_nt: TGTGCCAGCAGCAAAAGGGACTACGAGCAGTACTTC
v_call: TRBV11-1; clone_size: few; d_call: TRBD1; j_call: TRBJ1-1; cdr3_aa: CASSPGQGRYTEAFF; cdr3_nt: TGTGCCAGCAGCCCGGGACAGGGCAGGTACACTGAAGCTTTCTTT
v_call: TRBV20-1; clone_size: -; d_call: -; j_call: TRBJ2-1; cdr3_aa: CSAPQKAEQFF; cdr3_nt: TGCAGTGCACCCCAAAAAGCTGAACAGTTCTTC
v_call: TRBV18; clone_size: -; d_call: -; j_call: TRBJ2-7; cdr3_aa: CASSPTDTYEQYF; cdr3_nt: TGTGCCAGCTCACCAACGGACACCTACGAGCAGTACTTC
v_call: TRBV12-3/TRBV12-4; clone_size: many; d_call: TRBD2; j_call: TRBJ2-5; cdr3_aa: CASSPTSGQETQYF; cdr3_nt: TGTGCCAGCAGTCCGACTAGCGGACAAGAGACCCAGTACTTC
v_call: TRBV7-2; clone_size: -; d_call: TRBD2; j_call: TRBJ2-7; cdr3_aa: CASSLSGRATFAYEQYF; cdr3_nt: TGTGCCAGCAGCTTGAGCGGGAGGGCCACTTTCGCCTACGAGCAGTACTTC
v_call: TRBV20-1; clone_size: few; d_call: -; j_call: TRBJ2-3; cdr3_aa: CSADFRGGTDTQYF; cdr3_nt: TGCAGTGCCGATTTCAGGGGAGGGACAGATACGCAGTATTTT
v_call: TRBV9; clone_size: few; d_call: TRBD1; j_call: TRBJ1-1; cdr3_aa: CASSVGTGANTEAFF; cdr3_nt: TGTGCCAGCAGCGTTGGGACAGGGGCGAACACTGAAGCTTTCTTT
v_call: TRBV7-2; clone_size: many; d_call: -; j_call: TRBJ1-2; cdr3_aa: CASSPDGMYGYTF; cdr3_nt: TGTGCCAGCAGCCCCGACGGAATGTATGGCTACACCTTC
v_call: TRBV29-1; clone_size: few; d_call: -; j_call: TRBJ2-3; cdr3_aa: CSVERSGTDTQYF; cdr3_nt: TGCAGCGTTGAAAGGTCAGGAACAGATACGCAGTATTTT
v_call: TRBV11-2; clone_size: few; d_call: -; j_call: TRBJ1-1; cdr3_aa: CASSFLSGGTEAFF; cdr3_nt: TGTGCCAGCAGCTTTTTAAGTGGAGGCACTGAAGCTTTCTTT
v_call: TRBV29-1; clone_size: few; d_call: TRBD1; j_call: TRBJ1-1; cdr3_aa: CSVSRDRGRGTEAFF; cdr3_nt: TGCAGCGTGTCCCGGGACAGGGGCCGGGGCACTGAAGCTTTCTTT
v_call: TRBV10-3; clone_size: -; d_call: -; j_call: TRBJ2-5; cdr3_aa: CAISAAHQETQYF; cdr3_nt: TGTGCCATCAGTGCGGCGCACCAAGAGACCCAGTACTTC
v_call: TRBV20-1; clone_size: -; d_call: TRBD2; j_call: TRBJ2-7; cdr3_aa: CSALNLLLAGVPGEQYF; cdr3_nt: TGCAGTGCCTTGAATTTACTACTAGCGGGAGTTCCGGGTGAGCAGTACTTC
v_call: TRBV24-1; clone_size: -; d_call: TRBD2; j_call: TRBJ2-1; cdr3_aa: CATSDPGLAGSNEQFF; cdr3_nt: TGTGCCACCAGTGATCCGGGACTAGCGGGATCTAATGAGCAGTTCTTC
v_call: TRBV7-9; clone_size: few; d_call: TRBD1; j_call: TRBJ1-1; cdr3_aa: CASSSNDRANTEAFF; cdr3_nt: TGTGCCAGCAGCTCGAACGACAGGGCGAACACTGAAGCTTTCTTT
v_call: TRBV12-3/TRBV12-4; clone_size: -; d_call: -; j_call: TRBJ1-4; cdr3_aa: CASIMTGATNEKLFF; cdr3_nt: TGTGCCAGCATCATGACTGGGGCAACTAATGAAAAACTGTTTTTT
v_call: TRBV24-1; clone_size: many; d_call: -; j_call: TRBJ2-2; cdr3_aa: CATSSTGNTGELFF; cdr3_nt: TGTGCCACCAGTTCGACAGGGAACACCGGGGAGCTGTTTTTT
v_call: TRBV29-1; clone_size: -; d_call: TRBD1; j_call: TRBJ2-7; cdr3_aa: CSVGQGVWEQYF; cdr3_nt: TGCAGCGTTGGACAGGGGGTCTGGGAGCAGTACTTC
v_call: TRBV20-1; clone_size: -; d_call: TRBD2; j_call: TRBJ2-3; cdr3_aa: CSAREGTSGFTDTQYF; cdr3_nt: TGCAGTGCTAGAGAGGGGACTAGCGGGTTCACAGATACGCAGTATTTT
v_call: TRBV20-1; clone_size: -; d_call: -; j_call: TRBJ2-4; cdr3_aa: CSAGQSYKNIQYF; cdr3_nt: TGCAGTGCTGGCCAGAGCTACAAAAACATTCAGTACTTC
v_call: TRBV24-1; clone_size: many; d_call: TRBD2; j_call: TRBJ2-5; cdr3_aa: CATSVSSGSGETQYF; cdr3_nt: TGTGCCACCTCGGTCTCTAGCGGGAGTGGGGAGACCCAGTACTTC
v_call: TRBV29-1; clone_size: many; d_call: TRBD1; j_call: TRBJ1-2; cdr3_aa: CSARETGGSGYTF; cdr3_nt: TGCAGCGCCCGGGAGACAGGGGGCTCTGGCTACACCTTC
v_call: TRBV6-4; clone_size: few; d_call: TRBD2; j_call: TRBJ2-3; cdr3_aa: CASIPGSRSGRSTDTQYF; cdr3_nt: TGTGCCAGCATCCCCGGGTCCCGAAGCGGGAGGAGCACAGATACGCAGTATTTT
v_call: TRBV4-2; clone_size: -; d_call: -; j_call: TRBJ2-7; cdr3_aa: CASSQANGAVEQYF; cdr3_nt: TGTGCCAGCAGCCAAGCGAATGGGGCTGTCGAGCAGTACTTC
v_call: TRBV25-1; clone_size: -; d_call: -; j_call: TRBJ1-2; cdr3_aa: CATSFSTYGYTF; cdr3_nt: TGTGCCACCTCTTTCAGCACCTATGGCTACACCTTC
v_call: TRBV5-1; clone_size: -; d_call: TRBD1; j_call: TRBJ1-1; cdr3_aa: CASSLERGQGDTEAFF; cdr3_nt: TGCGCCAGCAGCTTGGAGAGGGGACAGGGGGACACTGAAGCTTTCTTT
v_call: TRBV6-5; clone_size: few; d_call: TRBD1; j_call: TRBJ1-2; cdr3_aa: CASSYSQGSVGYGYTF; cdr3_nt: TGTGCCAGCAGTTACTCACAGGGGAGTGTAGGCTATGGCTACACCTTC
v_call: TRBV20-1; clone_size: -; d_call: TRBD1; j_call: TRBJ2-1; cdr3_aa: CSARSGDRAYEQFF; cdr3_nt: TGCAGTGCTAGAAGTGGGGACAGGGCATATGAGCAGTTCTTC
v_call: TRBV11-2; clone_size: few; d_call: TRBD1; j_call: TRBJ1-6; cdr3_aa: CASSLWGQGLGSSPLHF; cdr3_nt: TGTGCCAGCAGCTTATGGGGACAGGGTCTTGGGTCCTCACCCCTCCACTTT
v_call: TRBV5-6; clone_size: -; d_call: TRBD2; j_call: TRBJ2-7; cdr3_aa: CASSLGLAYSLGYEQYF; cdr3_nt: TGTGCCAGCAGCTTGGGACTAGCGTATTCCTTGGGCTACGAGCAGTACTTC
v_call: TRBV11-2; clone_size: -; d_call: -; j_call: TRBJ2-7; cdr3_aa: CASSLYGDAWDEQYF; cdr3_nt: TGTGCCAGCAGCTTATATGGAGACGCATGGGACGAGCAGTACTTC
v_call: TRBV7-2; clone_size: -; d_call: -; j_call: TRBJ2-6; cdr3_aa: CASSLTAGTGANVLTF; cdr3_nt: TGTGCCAGCAGCTTAACGGCAGGGACTGGGGCCAACGTCCTGACTTTC
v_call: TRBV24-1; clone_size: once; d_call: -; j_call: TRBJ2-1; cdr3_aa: CATSESGTYNEQFF; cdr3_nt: TGTGCCACCAGTGAGTCTGGGACTTACAATGAGCAGTTCTTC
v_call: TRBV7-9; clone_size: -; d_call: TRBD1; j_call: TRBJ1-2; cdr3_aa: CASSLDYRGPRSFTF; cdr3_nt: TGTGCCAGCAGCTTAGATTACAGGGGCCCGCGATCTTTTACCTTC
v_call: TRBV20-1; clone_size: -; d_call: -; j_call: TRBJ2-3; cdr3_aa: CSATGRGGTDTQYF; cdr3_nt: TGCAGTGCTACCGGGAGAGGGGGCACAGATACGCAGTATTTT
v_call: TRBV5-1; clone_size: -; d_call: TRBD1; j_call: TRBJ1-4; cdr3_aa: CASSEGGQSKKLFF; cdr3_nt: TGCGCCAGCAGCGAGGGGGGACAGAGCAAAAAACTGTTTTTT
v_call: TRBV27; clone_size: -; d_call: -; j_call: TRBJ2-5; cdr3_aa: CASSLSPWETQYF; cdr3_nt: TGTGCCAGCAGTTTATCCCCCTGGGAGACCCAGTACTTC
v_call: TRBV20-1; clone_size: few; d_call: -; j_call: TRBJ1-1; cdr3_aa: CSARPPQRGAFF; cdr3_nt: TGCAGTGCTAGACCTCCTCAAAGAGGAGCTTTCTTT
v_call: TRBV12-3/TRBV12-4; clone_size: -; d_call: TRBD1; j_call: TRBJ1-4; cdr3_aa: CASTQGGRGEKLFF; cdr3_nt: TGTGCCAGCACCCAGGGGGGACGAGGGGAAAAACTGTTTTTT
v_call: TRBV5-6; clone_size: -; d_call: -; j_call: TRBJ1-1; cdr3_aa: CASSLYTGDTEAFF; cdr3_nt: TGTGCCAGCAGCTTGTACACGGGCGACACTGAAGCTTTCTTT
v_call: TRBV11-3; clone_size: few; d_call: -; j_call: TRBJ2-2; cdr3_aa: CASSFPGGELFF; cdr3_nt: TGTGCCAGCAGCTTTCCGGGCGGGGAGCTGTTTTTT
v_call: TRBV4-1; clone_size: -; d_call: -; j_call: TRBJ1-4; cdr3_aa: CASSQDRRGGTTNEKLFF; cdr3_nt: TGCGCCAGCAGCCAAGACCGCAGAGGCGGTACAACTAATGAAAAACTGTTTTTT